The following is a T cell receptor (beta chain) sequence with its context. This clonotype occurred a few times. What antigen it recognizes has not been identified. No base qualities exist here, and no much larger clone lies one base off it. The data are from a study of draining lymph node invasion in breast cancer (dated by TCRdb to 2018 to 2020). Context from the whole study: In a separate targeted assay, sorted memory regulatory T cells and memory conventional CD4 T cells were compared across breast cancer tissues by bulk TCR-beta CDR3 sequencing. Each patient contributed matched non-invaded and tumor-invaded tumor-draining lymph nodes plus the primary tumor, profiled for both Treg and Tconv subsets. Lymph nodes from roughly 5 patients were covered by the separate targeted TCR sequencing, and for three of those patients the primary tumors were sequenced as well.

Results the study describes overall, beyond this receptor: In the targeted TCR-seq data, Tregs appeared to be more clonally expanded than Tconvs in all tissues, and lower diversity was found for both subsets in tumor than in lymph nodes. Tracking the tumor top-100 clones was possible in just a couple of patients. Per tissue, roughly 12-25% of Treg TCRs were found to be shared with Tconvs, and this sharing was interpreted as suggesting peripheral Treg induction. Some of the top 100 tumor clones were detected in invaded and non-invaded nodes, and this detection was taken to suggest recirculation between tumor and draining nodes. TCRs shared between the Treg and Tconv subsets were regarded as suggesting, but not proving, a common clonal origin. Whether Treg conversion occurred in a given organ or whether converted Tregs recirculated between nodes and tumor could not be resolved from the data.

The protocol used for the library was bulk RNA-seq. Sequencer: Illumina HiSeq 2500. The study's own analysis went as follows. In the separate targeted TCR-seq dataset, CDR3 sequences were extracted from raw reads and quantified using MiXCR version 2.1.5 with default parameters. The separate targeted TCR-seq dataset defined each TCR-beta clone by its combination of V gene, J gene and CDR3 sequence. In the separate targeted TCR-seq dataset, clones with fewer than three counts were removed, then only the 90% most strongly expressed clones per sample were retained. The separate targeted TCR-seq dataset calculated Treg-Tconv overlap for each tissue as the number of shared clones divided by the total number of Treg clones, multiplied by 100. TCRdb applied fastp at Q25 and MiXCR to the public reads, then kept only in-frame beta chains. Entries are consolidated by CDR3 protein sequence, retaining the most common genes and DNA. The authors' filters were not applied to this entry. Here the sample has roughly 740 distinct CDR3 sequences; roughly 70% occur a single time. Around 40% of the sample rests with the top ten.

Memory conventional CD4 T cells were isolated by sorting for CD4+ CD45RA- CD25- cells. Before staining and sorting, a Miltenyi Pan T Cell isolation kit was used to pre-enrich the T cells. Immunohistochemistry for estrogen receptor, progesterone receptor, HER2 and Ki-67 was used to characterize primary tumors. Within a few hours after surgery, fresh surgical tissue was processed by cutting the tissue into small fragments. Tissue fragments were enzymatically digested with Liberase TL plus DNase for approximately 18 minutes and were then filtered through a 40-micrometer strainer. Sorting used a BD FACS Aria II with roughly 98-99% purity, after DAPI live/dead staining. Sorted cells were lysed in TCL buffer, and RNA was purified with a Norgen Single Cell RNA purification kit including DNase treatment. The receptor comes from a female donor with luminal breast cancer. Sequences were obtained from sorted memory CD4+ effector T cells from the tumor. Per the publication, the cell subset or site label means: CD45RA-negative sorted CD4+ T cells (memory Tconv or effector/memory Treg).

In nucleotides, the sequence is TGTGCCAGCAGTTTTGACCTGACGGGTTCGGACATTCAGTACTTC. The resulting protein is CASSFDLTGSDIQYF. The chain joins TRBV12-3 or TRBV12-4 to TRBJ2-4; the D gene is unclear. The CDR3 starts with the cysteine, ends with the phenylalanine, and has 15 residues. Solely the CDR3 DNA is kept, with 45 bases framed from the first base. V drops 3 bases and J drops 8 bases, leaving 17 bases in between.